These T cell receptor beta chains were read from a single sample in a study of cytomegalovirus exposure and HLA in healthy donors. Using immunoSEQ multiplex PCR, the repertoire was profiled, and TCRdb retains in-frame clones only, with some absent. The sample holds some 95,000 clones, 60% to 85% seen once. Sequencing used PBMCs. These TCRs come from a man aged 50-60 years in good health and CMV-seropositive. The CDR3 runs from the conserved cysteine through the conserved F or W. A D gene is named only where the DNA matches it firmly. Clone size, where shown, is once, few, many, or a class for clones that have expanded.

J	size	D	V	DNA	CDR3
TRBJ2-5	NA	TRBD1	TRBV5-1	TGCGCCAGCAGCTTGTGGGCAGGGGGTTACCAAGAGACCCAGTACTTC	CASSLWAGGYQETQYF
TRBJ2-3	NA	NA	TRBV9	TGTGCCAGCAGCGTAGGAGGGGGGGCGTTGACAGATACGCAGTATTTT	CASSVGGGALTDTQYF
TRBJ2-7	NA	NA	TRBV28	TGTGCCAGCAGCGAGACAAACACCTACGAGCAGTACTTC	CASSETNTYEQYF
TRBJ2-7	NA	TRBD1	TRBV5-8	TGTGCCAGCAGCTGGGGACAGTTGAGCTCCTACGAGCAGTACTTC	CASSWGQLSSYEQYF
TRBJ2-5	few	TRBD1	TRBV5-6	TGTGCCAGCACCATACTACGGGACAGTACCCAAGAGACCCAGTACTTC	CASTILRDSTQETQYF
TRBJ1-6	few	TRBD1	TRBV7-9	TGTGCCAGCAGCTTAGAGGGGACAGGTAATTCACCCCTCAACTTT	CASSLEGTGNSPLNF
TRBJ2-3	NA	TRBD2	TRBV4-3	TGCGCCAGCAGCCAAGTGTTAGCGGGGGGGTGGACAGATACGCAGTATTTT	CASSQVLAGGWTDTQYF
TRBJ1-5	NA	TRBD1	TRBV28	TGTGCCAGCAGTTTAGACAGGGGAGGCCAGCCCCAGCATTTT	CASSLDRGGQPQHF
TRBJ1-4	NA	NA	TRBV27	TGTGCCAGCAGTTTATTTCAGGGAGGGGGGGAAAAACTGTTTTTT	CASSLFQGGGEKLFF
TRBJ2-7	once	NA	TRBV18	TGTGCCAGCTCACCAGGGCAGGGGCCCTACGAGCAGTACTTC	CASSPGQGPYEQYF
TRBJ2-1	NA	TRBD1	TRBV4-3	TGCGCCAGCAGCAAAAGGACAGGGGCCATCAACTCCTACAATGAGCAGTTCTTC	CASSKRTGAINSYNEQFF
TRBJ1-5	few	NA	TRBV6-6	TGTGCCAGCAGAAGTAAGGAAGGAGACAATCAGCCCCAGCATTTT	CASRSKEGDNQPQHF
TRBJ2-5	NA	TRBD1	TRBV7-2	TGTGCCAGCAGCCCGGGACAGGGGAGAGGAGAGACCCAGTACTTC	CASSPGQGRGETQYF
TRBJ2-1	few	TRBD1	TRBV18	TGTGCCAGCTCACCAAGGACAGGTGTCAATGAGCAGTTCTTC	CASSPRTGVNEQFF
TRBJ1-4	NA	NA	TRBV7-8	TGTGCCAGCAGGCCTTCCAGGGGCGAGGGCGAAGAAAAACTGTTTTTT	CASRPSRGEGEEKLFF
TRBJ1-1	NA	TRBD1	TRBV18	TGTGCCAGCTCAGGGTCGACAGGGGGGGGCACTGAAGCTTTCTTT	CASSGSTGGGTEAFF
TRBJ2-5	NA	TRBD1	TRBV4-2	TGTGCCAGCAGCCAAGCGGGGACAGGGATCAGGCAAGAGACCCAGTACTTC	CASSQAGTGIRQETQYF
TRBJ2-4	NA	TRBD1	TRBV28	TGTGCCAGCACTGACGGGACAGGGGGAGCCTCGACTTACTTC	CASTDGTGGASTYF
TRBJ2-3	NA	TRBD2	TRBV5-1	TGCGCCAGCAGCTTGGTCGCTAGCGGGGAGGGTACGCAGTATTTT	CASSLVASGEGTQYF
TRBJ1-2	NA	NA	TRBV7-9	TGTGCCAGCAGCCTATCCTCGGGTGGCTACCCCTTC	CASSLSSGGYPF
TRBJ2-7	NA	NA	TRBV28	TGTGCCAGCAGTTTAGGCCAGGGCGCCAACTACGAGCAGTACTTC	CASSLGQGANYEQYF
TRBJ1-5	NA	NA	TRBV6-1	TGTGCCAGCAGTGAAGCGAGGACAGAGCGACAGCCCCAGCATTTT	CASSEARTERQPQHF
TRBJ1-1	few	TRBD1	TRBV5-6	TGTGCCAGCAGCCTTGGACAGGGCGGGTTGAGCACTGAAGCTTTCTTT	CASSLGQGGLSTEAFF
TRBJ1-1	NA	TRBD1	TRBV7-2	TGTGCCAGCAGCTTTACAGGGGGGACGAACACTGAAGCTTTCTTT	CASSFTGGTNTEAFF
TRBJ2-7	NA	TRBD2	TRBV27	TGTGCCAGCAGTCCCGGGACTAGCGGCGTCTCCTACGAGCAGTACTTC	CASSPGTSGVSYEQYF
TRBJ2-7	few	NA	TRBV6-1	TGTGCCAGCAGTGAAAGAGAGTCAGGACAGAACTACGAGCAGTACTTC	CASSERESGQNYEQYF
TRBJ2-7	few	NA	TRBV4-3	TGCGCCAGCAGCCAGGGGGACAACCAATACGAGCAGTACTTC	CASSQGDNQYEQYF
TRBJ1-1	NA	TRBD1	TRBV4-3	TGCGCCAGCAGCCCACGAACAGGGGACACTGAAGCTTTCTTT	CASSPRTGDTEAFF
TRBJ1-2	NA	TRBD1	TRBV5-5	TGTGCCAGCAGCTTGGAACGGGGACAGGGTAACTATGGCTACACCTTC	CASSLERGQGNYGYTF
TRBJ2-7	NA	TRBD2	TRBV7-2	TGTGCCAGCAGCGAGGGACTAGCGGGGGACGAGCAGTACTTC	CASSEGLAGDEQYF
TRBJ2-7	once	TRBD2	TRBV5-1	TGCGCCAGCAGCTTGTTAGCGGGGGCTCTGAGCTCCTACGAGCAGTACTTC	CASSLLAGALSSYEQYF
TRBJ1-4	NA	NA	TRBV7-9	TGTGCCAGCAGCTTAGAGCAGGGGTCAGTGGCAAAACTGTTTTTT	CASSLEQGSVAKLFF
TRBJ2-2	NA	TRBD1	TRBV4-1	TGCGCCAGCAGCCGCTACCTCGGACAGGGGAGGGGGGAGCTGTTTTTT	CASSRYLGQGRGELFF
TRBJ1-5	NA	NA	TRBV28	TGTGCCAGCAGTTTATACCGGGGGGCTAAGCACGATCAGCCCCAGCATTTT	CASSLYRGAKHDQPQHF
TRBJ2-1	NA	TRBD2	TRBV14	TGTGCCAGCAGCCAAGTGTCTAGCGGGGGGGCCGATGAGCAGTTCTTC	CASSQVSSGGADEQFF
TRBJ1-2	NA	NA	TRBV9	TGTGCCAGCAGCACCCGGGACACCCTGGGGTATGGCTACACCTTC	CASSTRDTLGYGYTF
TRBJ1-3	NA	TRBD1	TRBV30	TGTGCCTGGGGACAGGAACGTGGAAACACCATATATTTT	CAWGQERGNTIYF
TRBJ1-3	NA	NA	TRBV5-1	TGCGCCAGCAGACAGAGTGCCTCTGGAAACACCATATATTTT	CASRQSASGNTIYF
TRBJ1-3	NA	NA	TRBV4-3	TGCGCCAGCAGCCAAAGTAGTTTTGGAAACACCATATATTTT	CASSQSSFGNTIYF
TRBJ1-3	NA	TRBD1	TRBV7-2	TGTGCCAGCAGCCCGCGACAATCCGGGACAGGGGACGGAAACACCATATATTTT	CASSPRQSGTGDGNTIYF
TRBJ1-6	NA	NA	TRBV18	TGTGCCAGCTCACCCGGGCCCCCGGGAAATTCACCCCTCAACTTT	CASSPGPPGNSPLNF
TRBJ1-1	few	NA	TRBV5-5	TGTGCCAGCAGCTCTCCTCGTCAGGGGAGGGCTGAAGCTTTCTTT	CASSSPRQGRAEAFF
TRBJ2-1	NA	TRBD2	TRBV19	TGTGCCAGTAGTATATTGGCGGGGGAGGCCTACAATGAGCAGTTCTTC	CASSILAGEAYNEQFF
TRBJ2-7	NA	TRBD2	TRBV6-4	TGTGCCAGCAGTTTGACTAGCGGGGGGGCCTGGGTAAGCTACGAGCAGTACTTC	CASSLTSGGAWVSYEQYF
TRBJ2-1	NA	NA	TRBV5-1	TGCGCCAGCAGCCCGGAAGGACATCTCTCCTACAATGAGCAGTTCTTC	CASSPEGHLSYNEQFF
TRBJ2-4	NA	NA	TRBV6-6	TGTGCCAGCAGCACCTTGGGGCAGCTCAAAAACATTCAGTACTTC	CASSTLGQLKNIQYF
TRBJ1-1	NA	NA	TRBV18	TGTGCCAGCTCACAAAACAAGAACACTGAAGCTTTCTTT	CASSQNKNTEAFF
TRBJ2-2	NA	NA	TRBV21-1	TGTGCCAGCAGCAAATATGAGCGGGGACCCTGTAACACCGGGGAGCTGTTTTTT	CASSKYERGPCNTGELFF
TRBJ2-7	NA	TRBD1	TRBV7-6	TGTGCCAGCAGCTTAGCGGGGGACAGGGCAAACGAGCAGTACTTC	CASSLAGDRANEQYF
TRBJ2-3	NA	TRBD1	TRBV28	TGTGCCAGCAGTTCCAGGACAGGGCGTAAGGGGGATACGCAGTATTTT	CASSSRTGRKGDTQYF
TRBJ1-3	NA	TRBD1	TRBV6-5	TGTGCCAGCGGAGACAGGGGGAGTTTAGACACCATATATTTT	CASGDRGSLDTIYF
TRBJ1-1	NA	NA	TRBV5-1	TGCGCCAGCAGCTCTCAGGGTTTCGCTGAAGCTTTCTTT	CASSSQGFAEAFF
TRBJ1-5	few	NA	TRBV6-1	TGTGCCAGCAGTCAGGGAAGCAATCAGCCCCAGCATTTT	CASSQGSNQPQHF
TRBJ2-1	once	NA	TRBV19	TGTGCCAGTAGAAACAGACAGACACTTTACAATGAGCAGTTCTTC	CASRNRQTLYNEQFF
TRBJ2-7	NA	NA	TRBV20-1	TGCAGTGCATACCGGGACTACGAGCAGTACTTC	CSAYRDYEQYF
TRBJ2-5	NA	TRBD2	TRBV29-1	TGCAGCGCAGTCTTTAGCGGGGGTCAAGAGACCCAGTACTTC	CSAVFSGGQETQYF
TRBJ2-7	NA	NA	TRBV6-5	TGTGCCAGCAAAACCGGGATGAGCTCCTACGAGCAGTACTTC	CASKTGMSSYEQYF
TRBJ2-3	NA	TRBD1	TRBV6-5	TGTGCCAGCAGTTACTATCGGACAGGGGTCACAGATACGCAGTATTTT	CASSYYRTGVTDTQYF
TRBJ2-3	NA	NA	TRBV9	TGTGCCAGCAGCAGGGACATCCGGGATACGCAGTATTTT	CASSRDIRDTQYF